The sequence of this T cell receptor beta chain was determined in a study of TIL therapy for anti-PD-1-resistant metastatic lung cancer. Study-wide context: Tumors carried a median approximately 1.6 non-synonymous mutations per megabase. Notes on the study in general: Treatment-naive, never-smoker and oncogene-addicted patients were overrepresented in this highly selected cohort.

The CDR3 sequence is 15 residues long. Germline-derived CDR1 and CDR2 are SEHNR and FQNEAQ (reference sequence). The V and J ends lost 5 bases and 5 bases respectively, with 15 bases between them. This was the immunoSEQ v3 assay. The data were produced by immunoSEQ multiplex PCR, yet TCRdb's version contains in-frame clones alone and is incomplete. The table lists some 60,000 clones, less than 85% of them singletons, with about 2% in the top ten. In its sample, this clone was seen a few times. Its specificity is unknown. Time point meaning: pre-treatment sample, taken before nivolumab and TIL therapy. This specimen consisted of blood, obtained at baseline. The chain links TRBV7-9 to TRBJ1-4; a weak D match, TRBD1 (5 bases). The TCR originated in a person aged 25 to 79 with non-small cell lung cancer. CDR3 protein: CASSTLRGLNEKLFF. CDR3 coding DNA: TGTGCCAGCAGCACACTCCGGGGCCTCAATGAAAAACTGTTTTTT.